Only one count was recorded for the clone carrying this T cell receptor beta chain. The data originate from a study of blood T cell repertoires in COVID-19. Methods used by the authors: Amplification with reference gene primers provided the estimates of nucleated cell counts. Only in-frame clones appear in the TCRdb table, and some are missing; sequencing was by immunoSEQ multiplex PCR. V and J calls and clone size are given by that table; D and trimming were obtained from the DNA. The sample holds under 500,000 clones, 75% to 90% seen once. The ends were cut back, 2 bases at V and 12 bases at J, with 12 bases in the middle. CDR3 length equals 12 residues. Germline V gene lookup returns CDR1 LGHNA and CDR2 YNFKEQ.

The source material was PBMCs or T cells enriched from blood (not recorded which). The TCR sequence derives from a man between 25 and 39 years old who had recovered from COVID-19. This chain links TRBV4-2 with TRBJ2-3; D call uncertain. This chain's CDR3 is CASSQSGLAQYF. The DNA for the CDR3 is TGTGCCAGCAGCCAATCTGGCCTCGCTCAGTATTTT.